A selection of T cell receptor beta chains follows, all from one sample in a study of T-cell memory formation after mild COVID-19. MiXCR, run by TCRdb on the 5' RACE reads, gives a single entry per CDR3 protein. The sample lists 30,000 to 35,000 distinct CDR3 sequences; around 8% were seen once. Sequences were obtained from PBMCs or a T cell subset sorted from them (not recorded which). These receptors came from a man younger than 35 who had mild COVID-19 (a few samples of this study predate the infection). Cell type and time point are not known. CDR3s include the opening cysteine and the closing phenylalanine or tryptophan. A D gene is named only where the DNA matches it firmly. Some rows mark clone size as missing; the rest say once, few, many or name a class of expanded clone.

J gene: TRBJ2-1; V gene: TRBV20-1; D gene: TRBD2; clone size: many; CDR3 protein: CSAGTSGGAGNEQFF; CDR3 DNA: TGCAGTGCTGGGACTAGCGGGGGGGCCGGCAATGAGCAGTTCTTC
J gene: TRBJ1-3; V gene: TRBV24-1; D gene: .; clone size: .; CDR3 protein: CATSEGTTGRSGNTIYF; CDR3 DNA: TGTGCCACCAGTGAGGGAACGACAGGACGCTCTGGAAACACCATATATTTT
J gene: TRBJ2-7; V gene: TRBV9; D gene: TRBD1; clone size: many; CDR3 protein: CASSPSGRTGLGDGHEQYF; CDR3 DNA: TGTGCCAGCAGCCCAAGCGGTCGGACAGGGCTTGGGGATGGTCACGAGCAGTACTTC
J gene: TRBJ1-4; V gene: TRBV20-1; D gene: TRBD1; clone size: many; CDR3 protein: CSARARGVMRSEKLFF; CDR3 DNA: TGCAGTGCTAGGGCCAGGGGGGTTATGCGAAGTGAAAAACTGTTTTTT
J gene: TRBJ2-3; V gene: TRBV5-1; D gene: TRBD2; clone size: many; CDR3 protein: CASSTAIGLAGVTDTQYF; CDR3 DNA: TGCGCCAGCAGCACCGCAATCGGACTAGCGGGGGTCACAGATACGCAGTATTTT
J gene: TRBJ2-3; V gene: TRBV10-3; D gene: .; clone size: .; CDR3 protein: CAISESWGRSTDTQYF; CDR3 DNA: TGTGCCATCAGTGAGTCTTGGGGGAGGAGCACAGATACGCAGTATTTT
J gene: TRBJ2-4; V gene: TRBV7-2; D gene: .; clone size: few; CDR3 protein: CASSLARTAKNIQYF; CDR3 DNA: TGTGCCAGCAGCTTAGCGAGGACAGCCAAAAACATTCAGTACTTC
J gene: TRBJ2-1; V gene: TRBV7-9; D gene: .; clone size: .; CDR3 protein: CASSPRGVNNEQFF; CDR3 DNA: TGTGCCAGCAGCCCCCGTGGGGTCAACAATGAGCAGTTCTTC
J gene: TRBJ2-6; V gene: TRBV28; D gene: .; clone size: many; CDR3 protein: CASSFLGPSSGANVLTF; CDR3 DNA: TGTGCCAGCAGTTTCCTGGGGCCAAGCTCTGGGGCCAACGTCCTGACTTTC
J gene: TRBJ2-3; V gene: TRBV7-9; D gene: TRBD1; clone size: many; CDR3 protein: CASSYGQGADTQYF; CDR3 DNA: TGTGCCAGCAGCTACGGACAGGGAGCAGATACGCAGTATTTT
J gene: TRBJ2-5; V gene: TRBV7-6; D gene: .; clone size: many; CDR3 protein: CASSLHGEETQYF; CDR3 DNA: TGTGCCAGCAGCTTACACGGTGAAGAGACCCAGTACTTC
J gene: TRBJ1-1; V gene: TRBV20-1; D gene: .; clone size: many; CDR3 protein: CSAPVNRNTEAFF; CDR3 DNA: TGCAGTGCTCCTGTTAACAGGAACACTGAAGCTTTCTTT
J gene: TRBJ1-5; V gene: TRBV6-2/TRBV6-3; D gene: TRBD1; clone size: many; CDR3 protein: CASALTGEGNQPQHF; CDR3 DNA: TGTGCCAGCGCTCTGACAGGGGAGGGCAATCAGCCCCAGCATTTT
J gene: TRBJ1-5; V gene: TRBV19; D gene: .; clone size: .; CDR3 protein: CASSPMRGRQPQHF; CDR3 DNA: TGTGCCAGTAGCCCCATGAGGGGAAGGCAGCCCCAGCATTTT
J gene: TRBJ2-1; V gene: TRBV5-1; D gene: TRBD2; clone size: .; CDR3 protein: CASSLEPSGVGEQFF; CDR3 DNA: TGCGCCAGCAGCTTGGAGCCTAGCGGGGTGGGTGAGCAGTTCTTC
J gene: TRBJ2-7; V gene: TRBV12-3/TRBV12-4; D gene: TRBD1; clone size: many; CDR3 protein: CASSLMAGGYEQYF; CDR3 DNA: TGTGCCAGCAGTTTAATGGCAGGGGGCTACGAGCAGTACTTC
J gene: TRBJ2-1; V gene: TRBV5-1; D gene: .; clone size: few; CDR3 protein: CASSLAGVPNNEQFF; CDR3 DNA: TGCGCCAGCAGCCTGGCAGGGGTGCCTAACAATGAGCAGTTCTTC
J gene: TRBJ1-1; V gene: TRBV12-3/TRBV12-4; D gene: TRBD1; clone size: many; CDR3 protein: CASIRGQGAYTEAFF; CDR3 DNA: TGTGCCAGCATTCGAGGACAGGGGGCCTACACTGAAGCTTTCTTT
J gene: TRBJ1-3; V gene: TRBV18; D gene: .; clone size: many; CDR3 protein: CASSPSGTVSGNTIYF; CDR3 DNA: TGTGCCAGCTCACCCTCCGGGACCGTCTCTGGAAACACCATATATTTT
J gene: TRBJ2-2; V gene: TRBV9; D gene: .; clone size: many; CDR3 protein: CASRSSGVGTGELFF; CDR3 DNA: TGTGCCAGCAGAAGTTCAGGGGTGGGGACCGGGGAGCTGTTTTTT
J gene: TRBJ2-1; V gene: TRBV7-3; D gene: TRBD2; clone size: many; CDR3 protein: CASSNYGTSGAYNEQFF; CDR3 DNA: TGTGCCAGCAGCAATTACGGGACTAGCGGGGCATACAATGAGCAGTTCTTC
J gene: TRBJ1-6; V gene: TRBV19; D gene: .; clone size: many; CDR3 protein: CASRASSVRSSYNSPLHF; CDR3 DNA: TGTGCCAGTAGGGCCTCGAGTGTTCGGAGCTCCTATAATTCACCCCTCCACTTT
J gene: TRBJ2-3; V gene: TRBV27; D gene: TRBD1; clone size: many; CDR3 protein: CASSLRDRTDTQYF; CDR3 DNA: TGTGCCAGCAGTTTAAGGGACAGGACAGATACGCAGTATTTT
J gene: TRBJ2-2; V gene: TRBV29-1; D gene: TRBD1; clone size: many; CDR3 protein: CSVGAGTGGTGELFF; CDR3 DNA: TGCAGCGTTGGGGCCGGGACAGGGGGCACCGGGGAGCTGTTTTTT
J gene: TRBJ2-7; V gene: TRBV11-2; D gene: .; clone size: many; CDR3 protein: CASSLATLSLEQYF; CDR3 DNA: TGTGCCAGCAGCTTAGCTACTCTATCACTTGAGCAGTACTTC
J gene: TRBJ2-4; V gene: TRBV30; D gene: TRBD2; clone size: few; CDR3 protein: CAWERDEIAKNIQYF; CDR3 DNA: TGTGCCTGGGAGCGGGATGAAATAGCCAAAAACATTCAGTACTTC
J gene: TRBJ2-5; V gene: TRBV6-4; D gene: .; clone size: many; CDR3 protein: CASGRGGRETQYF; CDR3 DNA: TGTGCCAGCGGGAGGGGGGGGCGAGAGACCCAGTACTTC
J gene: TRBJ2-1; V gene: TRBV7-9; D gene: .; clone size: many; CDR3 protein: CASSPYNEQFF; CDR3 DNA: TGTGCCAGCAGCCCCTACAATGAGCAGTTCTTC
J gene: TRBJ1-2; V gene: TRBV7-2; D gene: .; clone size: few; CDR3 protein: CASREGGRLTEGYTF; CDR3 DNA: TGTGCCAGCAGGGAGGGGGGGCGCCTAACAGAAGGCTACACCTTC
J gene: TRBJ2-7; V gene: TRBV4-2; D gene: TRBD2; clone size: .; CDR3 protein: CASSQRLAGPTEQYF; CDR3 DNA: TGTGCCAGCAGCCAACGACTAGCGGGACCTACGGAGCAGTACTTC
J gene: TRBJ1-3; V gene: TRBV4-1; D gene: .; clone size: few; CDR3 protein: CASSQPTGQNTIYF; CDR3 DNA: TGCGCCAGCAGCCAACCCACAGGGCAAAACACCATATATTTT
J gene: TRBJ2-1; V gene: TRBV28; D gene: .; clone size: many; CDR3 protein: CASSLYPRGEVDNEQFF; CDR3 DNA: TGTGCCAGCAGTTTATACCCACGCGGGGAAGTAGACAATGAGCAGTTCTTC